This T cell receptor (beta chain) was retrieved from a study of technical replicates of blood from a handful of donors. The CDR3 sequence is 14 residues long. The V and J ends lost 6 bases and 8 bases, in that order; junction bases with no gene match: 8. Germline assignment: CDR1 MDHEN and CDR2 SYDVKM. The assay was immunoSEQ multiplex PCR, and TCRdb's table has in-frame clones only and misses some. The repertoire includes approximately 15,000 clones, approximately 86% of them detected once, and roughly 10% sits in the top ten. The clonotype comes from a human donor in good health. Specimen: PBMCs. The chain links TRBV28 to TRBJ2-1; 9 positions match TRBD1. The CDR3 sequence is CASRGQGSSDEQFF. In DNA form, the CDR3 reads TGTGCCAGCAGGGGACAGGGATCTTCCGATGAGCAGTTCTTC.